These 8 T cell receptor beta chains came from one sample sequenced in a study of blood T cell repertoires in COVID-19. The method was immunoSEQ multiplex PCR; TCRdb's version includes in-frame clones alone and lacks a portion of them. The sample shows 250,000 to 350,000 clones, roughly 89% of them seen only once. The sample was peripheral blood. The receptor source for this set is a man aged 25-45 years with acute or convalescent COVID-19.

The J gene is TRBJ1-4, the V gene TRBV2, with TRBD1 as a possible D gene (6 bases). The V end was cut by 0 bases, the J end by 8 bases, with 10 bases between. Looked up from germline, CDR1 is SNHLY and CDR2 is FYNNEI. The CDR3 length is 14 residues. The CDR3 DNA is TGTGCCAGCAGTGAAGCGACAGGTAGAGAAAAACTGTTTTTT. It is translated as CASSEATGREKLFF.

The chain joins TRBV4-2 to TRBJ2-7, with D possibly being TRBD2 (6 bases). Germline V gene lookup returns CDR1 LGHNA and CDR2 YNFKEQ. Trimming shortened V by 3 bases and J by 5 bases, and 14 bases separated the two germline ends. This CDR3 is 14 amino acids long. As DNA, the CDR3 is TGTGCCAGCAGCCAGCTTAGCGGAAACGACGAGCAGTACTTC. Translation: CASSQLSGNDEQYF.

This clone appeared a single time. In DNA form, the CDR3 reads TGTGCCAGCAGCTCCCCACCGGGACTCATCTACGAGCAGTACTTC. This codes for CASSSPPGLIYEQYF. The V and J genes are TRBV5-8 and TRBJ2-7, with D maybe TRBD2 (6 bases). The germline CDR1 and CDR2 sequences are SGHTS and YDEGEE. The CDR3 length is 15 residues. V lost 3 bases to trimming and J lost 3 bases, with 16 bases between them.

This clone was seen once. The CDR3 DNA sequence: TGTGCCAGCAGTAGCCCATTTGAACAGGGGGCCTACGAGCAGTACTTC. Protein product: CASSSPFEQGAYEQYF. V usage is TRBV2 and J usage is TRBJ2-7, with 8 bases lining up with TRBD1. Germline CDR1 is SNHLY and CDR2 is FYNNEI. The CDR3 is made up of 16 amino acids. The V and J ends lost 5 bases and 2 bases, in that order; junction bases with no gene match: 11.

This chain uses TRBV5-5 with TRBJ2-7; D may be TRBD1 (6 bases). V was trimmed by 4 bases and J by 3 bases, leaving 11 bases between them. The length of the CDR3 is 13 residues. Germline V gene lookup returns CDR1 SGHKS and CDR2 YYEKEE (reference sequence). CDR3 loop: CASSIGDNYEQYF. The CDR3 DNA is TGTGCCAGCAGCATCGGGGACAACTACGAGCAGTACTTC.

The chain uses TRBV5-5 and TRBJ1-6, with TRBD1 matching over 10 bases. This CDR3 has 15 amino acids. Germline loops: CDR1 SGHKS, CDR2 YYEKEE (reference sequence). V dropped 4 bases and J dropped 10; count of bases not matched to a gene: 8. CDR3 in DNA: TGTGCCAGCAGCCCGGGACAGGGGTTTAGCTCACCCCTCCACTTT. It codes for CASSPGQGFSSPLHF.

The chain recombines TRBV7-9 with TRBJ2-1, with D possibly matching TRBD1 (5 bases). This CDR3 is 16 amino acids long. The germline CDR1 and CDR2 sequences are SEHNR and FQNEAQ (reference sequence). V was pared by 3 bases and J by 3 bases, with 15 bases between. In DNA, the CDR3 is TGTGCCAGCAGCTTTTACCAGGGCAGTTACTACAATGAGCAGTTCTTC. Its protein is CASSFYQGSYYNEQFF.

The chain is built from TRBV29-1 and TRBJ2-1; 11 bases agree with TRBD2. The junction had 9 bases not matched to a gene; V was cut back by 7 bases and J by 4 bases. Germline V gene lookup returns CDR1 SQVTM and CDR2 ANQGSEA. There are 15 residues in the CDR3. Here the CDR3 reads CSGRTSGGHYNEQFF. The CDR3 DNA is TGCAGCGGACGAACTAGCGGGGGACATTACAATGAGCAGTTCTTC.